This is a list of T cell receptor beta chains from one sample in a study of T cell responses to AZD1222 COVID-19 vaccine. Clones were sequenced by immunoSEQ multiplex PCR, and TCRdb holds only the in-frame ones, with some missing. The sample yields about 120,000 clones, about nine tenths seen once. The sample was peripheral blood, taken on day 0 of AZD1222 vaccination. The receptors come from an adult in good health. CDR3s include the opening cysteine and the closing phenylalanine or tryptophan. D genes are given only for firm matches. Rows give clone size only sometimes, using once, few, many, or a class for an expanded clone.

J gene,V gene,D gene,clone size,CDR3 protein,CDR3 DNA
TRBJ2-1,TRBV27,NA,once,CASSSPFRGYNEQFF,TGTGCCAGCAGTTCCCCATTCCGGGGGTACAATGAGCAGTTCTTC
TRBJ2-7,TRBV6-4,NA,NA,CASSNAVDKAGDPTYEQYF,TGTGCCAGCAGCAACGCTGTGGACAAGGCCGGGGACCCTACCTACGAGCAGTACTTC
TRBJ2-2,TRBV10-3,NA,NA,CASHRESGGELFF,TGTGCCAGCCACAGGGAGTCTGGCGGGGAGCTGTTTTTT
TRBJ1-2,TRBV6-2/TRBV6-3,TRBD1,NA,CASSAGTGRVDGYTF,TGTGCCAGCAGTGCCGGGACAGGGAGAGTGGATGGCTACACCTTC
TRBJ2-3,TRBV6-5,TRBD2,NA,CASRTSGGTDTQYF,TGTGCCAGCAGAACTAGCGGGGGCACAGATACGCAGTATTTT
TRBJ1-4,TRBV4-1,NA,NA,CASSPLPGSNEKLFF,TGCGCCAGCAGCCCCCTACCCGGATCTAATGAAAAACTGTTTTTT
TRBJ2-3,TRBV11-2,TRBD2,NA,CASSFRRGGFATDTQYF,TGTGCCAGCAGCTTCCGGCGGGGGGGCTTTGCGACAGATACGCAGTATTTT
TRBJ1-4,TRBV7-9,TRBD1,NA,CASSYYRGLANEKLFF,TGTGCCAGCAGCTACTACAGGGGTTTGGCTAATGAAAAACTGTTTTTT
TRBJ1-1,TRBV5-4,NA,NA,CASSDGGRAFF,TGTGCCAGCAGCGACGGGGGGCGGGCTTTCTTT
TRBJ1-2,TRBV27,NA,NA,CASRSLGGRSYGYTF,TGTGCCAGCAGAAGCCTCGGGGGGCGTAGCTATGGCTACACCTTC
TRBJ2-7,TRBV9,TRBD1,NA,CASSVGTGHSYEQYF,TGTGCCAGCAGCGTAGGGACAGGCCACTCCTACGAGCAGTACTTC
TRBJ2-7,TRBV7-2,TRBD2,NA,CASSRRGGSSYEQYF,TGTGCCAGCAGCAGGCGGGGGGGTAGCTCCTACGAGCAGTACTTC
TRBJ2-1,TRBV11-2,NA,NA,CASSLGHIEQFF,TGTGCCAGCAGCTTAGGACATATTGAGCAGTTCTTC
TRBJ2-1,TRBV5-5,TRBD1,NA,CASSQPGGQGTLEQFF,TGTGCCAGCAGCCAACCGGGTGGACAGGGGACCCTCGAGCAGTTCTTC
TRBJ2-7,TRBV29-1,NA,NA,CSVEDNSYEQYF,TGCAGCGTTGAAGACAACTCCTACGAGCAGTACTTC
TRBJ1-2,TRBV9,NA,NA,CASSPNSEAYVGYTF,TGTGCCAGCAGCCCTAACTCAGAAGCCTATGTGGGCTACACCTTC
TRBJ1-1,TRBV29-1,NA,NA,CSVEVKENTEAFF,TGCAGCGTTGAAGTCAAAGAGAACACTGAAGCTTTCTTT
TRBJ1-6,TRBV6-5,NA,NA,CASSRPGVEAPLHF,TGTGCCAGCAGCCGCCCAGGGGTAGAGGCACCCCTCCACTTT
TRBJ1-4,TRBV2,NA,NA,CASRNGVLLFF,TGTGCCAGCAGGAACGGGGTGTTACTGTTTTTT
TRBJ2-5,TRBV7-4,NA,NA,CASSFNGQPQETQYF,TGTGCCAGCAGCTTCAATGGACAGCCCCAAGAGACCCAGTACTTC
TRBJ2-4,TRBV4-3,NA,NA,CASSQEGGAKAKNIQYF,TGCGCCAGCAGCCAAGAAGGGGGGGCTAAAGCCAAAAACATTCAGTACTTC
TRBJ1-5,TRBV6-5,NA,once,CASSGLRGVGQPQHF,TGTGCCAGCAGCGGCCTACGGGGAGTCGGGCAGCCCCAGCATTTT
TRBJ2-5,TRBV6-1,NA,NA,CASSDGTGEWETQYF,TGTGCCAGCAGTGACGGGACGGGGGAATGGGAGACCCAGTACTTC
TRBJ2-1,TRBV19,NA,NA,CASTPPGGRYNEQFF,TGTGCCAGTACCCCACCCGGGGGCAGGTACAATGAGCAGTTCTTC
TRBJ2-5,TRBV7-2,TRBD2,NA,CASSLHASGGASAGTQYF,TGTGCCAGCAGCTTACACGCTAGCGGGGGGGCTTCCGCGGGAACCCAGTACTTC
TRBJ1-5,TRBV19,TRBD1,NA,CASSISARGHQPQHF,TGTGCCAGTAGTATATCAGCCAGGGGGCATCAGCCCCAGCATTTT
TRBJ2-2,TRBV3-1/TRBV3-2,NA,NA,CASSQGLALNTGELFF,TGTGCCAGCAGCCAAGGTTTAGCCCTGAACACCGGGGAGCTGTTTTTT
TRBJ2-3,TRBV18,NA,NA,CASRSPSDTQYF,TGTGCCAGCCGAAGCCCTAGCGATACGCAGTATTTT
TRBJ1-1,TRBV5-1,NA,NA,CASSLSGGAMNTEAFF,TGCGCCAGCAGCTTGTCCGGGGGCGCGATGAACACTGAAGCTTTCTTT
TRBJ1-1,TRBV7-9,NA,NA,CASSQGGGTQSAFF,TGTGCCAGCAGCCAAGGCGGGGGGACGCAAAGCGCTTTCTTT
TRBJ2-1,TRBV7-2,NA,NA,CASSPIGGGGGDSYNEQFF,TGTGCCAGCAGCCCCATAGGGGGAGGTGGCGGGGACTCCTACAATGAGCAGTTCTTC
TRBJ2-1,TRBV9,NA,NA,CASSVEGTAGNEQFF,TGTGCCAGCAGCGTAGAGGGGACGGCCGGGAATGAGCAGTTCTTC
TRBJ2-5,TRBV5-8,NA,NA,CASSLEETQYF,TGTGCCAGCAGCTTGGAGGAGACCCAGTACTTC
TRBJ1-2,TRBV6-5,NA,NA,CASSYRGGYTF,TGTGCCAGCAGTTACAGGGGTGGCTACACCTTC
TRBJ2-7,TRBV7-9,TRBD1,NA,CASSWQGQAPEQYF,TGTGCCAGCAGTTGGCAGGGACAGGCCCCCGAGCAGTACTTC
TRBJ1-6,TRBV5-1,NA,NA,CASSFQQGDGSPLHF,TGCGCCAGCAGCTTCCAACAGGGTGATGGTTCACCCCTCCACTTT
TRBJ1-2,TRBV5-1,TRBD1,NA,CASSLSGQGVYGYTF,TGCGCCAGCAGCCTAAGCGGACAGGGCGTCTATGGCTACACCTTC
TRBJ1-1,TRBV4-3,NA,NA,CASRPDNREEGTEAFF,TGCGCCAGCAGACCGGACAACAGGGAGGAGGGCACTGAAGCTTTCTTT
TRBJ1-6,TRBV7-8,NA,NA,CASSLPDSNSPLHF,TGTGCCAGCAGCCTCCCGGACTCAAATTCACCCCTCCACTTT
TRBJ1-2,TRBV4-2,NA,NA,CASSPGAGTDYGYTF,TGTGCCAGCAGCCCCGGGGCAGGGACCGACTATGGCTACACCTTC
TRBJ1-5,TRBV19,NA,NA,CASSVGLNSNQPQHF,TGTGCCAGTTCCGTGGGACTAAATAGCAATCAGCCCCAGCATTTT
TRBJ1-1,TRBV19,TRBD1,NA,CASSIDQDRGNTEAFF,TGTGCCAGTAGTATAGACCAGGACAGGGGGAACACTGAAGCTTTCTTT
TRBJ1-1,TRBV9,TRBD1,NA,CASSIRPGQGAGTEAFF,TGTGCCAGCAGCATACGACCGGGACAGGGGGCTGGGACTGAAGCTTTCTTT